The 16 T cell receptor beta chains below all came from one sample that was sequenced in a study of early T cells in non-severe SARS-CoV-2 infection. TCRdb reprocessed the 5' RACE reads via MiXCR and lists one record per CDR3 protein. The repertoire holds fewer than 80,000 distinct CDR3 sequences, with roughly 4.8% as singletons. The sample here was whole blood, taken at baseline. The receptors originated from an adult who was a healthcare worker with PCR-confirmed SARS-CoV-2 infection or an uninfected control (not recorded which). The donor label of this sample is uncertain.

The chain employs TRBV18 and TRBJ2-1, with 9 nucleotides matching TRBD2. The CDR3 runs to 15 residues. The V gene end was trimmed by 3 bases and the J gene end by 2 bases; junction bases not matched to a gene: 2. Germline assignment: CDR1 KGHSH and CDR2 LQKENI. The CDR3 loop is CASSPTSGPYNEQFF. The CDR3, as DNA: TGTGCCAGCTCACCGACTAGCGGACCCTACAATGAGCAGTTCTTC. Complete variable domain (other parts from reference TRBV18 and TRBJ2-1): NAGVMQNPRHLVRRRGQEARLRCSPMKGHSHVYWYRQLPEEGLKFMVYLQKENIIDESGMPKERFSAEFPKEGPSILRIQQVVRGDSAAYFCASSPTSGPYNEQFFGPGTRLTVL.

The rearrangement uses TRBV10-1 and TRBJ1-1, with D hard to call. The CDR3 loop spans 13 amino acids. From germline, CDR1 is WNHNN and CDR2 SYGVQD (reference sequence). With 3 bases removed from V and 1 base from J, the gap between germline ends came to 6 bases. This CDR3 is CASSETSNTEAFF. DNA of the CDR3: TGCGCCAGCAGTGAAACATCGAACACTGAAGCTTTCTTT.

The table lists this clonotype with many counts. The V call is TRBV12-3 or TRBV12-4, the J call TRBJ1-1; D is unclear. Trimming pared 9 bases from V and 0 bases from J, leaving 14 bases between. The CDR3 has 14 amino acids. CDR3 in amino acids: CASLEGRLNTEAFF. CDR3 nucleotide sequence: TGTGCCAGTCTCGAAGGGAGGCTGAACACTGAAGCTTTCTTT.

The V and J genes are TRBV6-5 and TRBJ1-4; 9 positions match TRBD1. V was pared by 6 bases and J by 10 bases, with 9 bases of the junction left unmatched. CDR1 and CDR2 (germline): MNHEY, SVGAGI. This CDR3 is built from 14 residues. The CDR3 sequence is CASRPQGARVKLFF. In DNA form, the CDR3 reads TGTGCCAGCAGACCACAGGGGGCTCGGGTAAAACTGTTTTTT.

The CDR3 region has the DNA TGCAGTGCTACCCCGGACAGCCCGGAAGCTTTCTTT. Protein sequence: CSATPDSPEAFF. The chain has TRBV20-1 and TRBJ1-1; possible D gene TRBD1, 6 bases. The CDR3 contains 12 residues. V dropped 4 bases and J dropped 8 bases, with 14 bases sitting between them. Germline V gives CDR1 DFQATT, CDR2 SNEGSKA (reference sequence).

Many counts were recorded for this clonotype. The V and J genes are TRBV20-1 and TRBJ2-7, with 9 bases lining up with TRBD2. Germline CDR1 DFQATT, CDR2 SNEGSKA (reference sequence). The V and J ends lost 2 bases and 3 bases, in that order; junction bases with no gene match: 8. The CDR3 totals 15 residues. CDR3 bases: TGCAGTGCTAGACCACCGGGACTAGCAATCTACGAGCAGTACTTC. As protein: CSARPPGLAIYEQYF.

This clonotype appeared a few times. J is TRBJ1-1 and V is TRBV2; D might be TRBD1 (6 bases). V lost 4 bases and J lost 2, with 11 bases in between. The CDR3 runs 14 residues. Germline CDR1 and CDR2: SNHLY and FYNNEI. As DNA, the CDR3 is TGTGCCAGCAGTGCGTACAGGGACAACACTGAAGCTTTCTTT. As protein: CASSAYRDNTEAFF. The full variable domain, in which reference TRBV2 and TRBJ1-1 provide the parts outside the CDR3, is EPEVTQTPSHQVTQMGQEVILRCVPISNHLYFYWYRQILGQKVEFLVSFYNNEISEKSEIFDDQFSVERPDGSNFTLKIRSTKLEDSAMYFCASSAYRDNTEAFFGQGTRLTVV.

For the CDR3, the DNA is TGTGCCAGCAGACAACGACAGGGGGTTATCTACGAGCAGTACTTC. It yields the protein CASRQRQGVIYEQYF. The rearrangement joins TRBV6-5 to TRBJ2-7, with 9 bases identical to TRBD1. The V segment lost 6 bases and the J segment 3 bases; nucleotides outside the gene matches: 9. The CDR3 loop spans 15 amino acids. The germline CDR1 and CDR2 sequences are MNHEY and SVGAGI.

A few counts support this clonotype. The chain recombines TRBV3-1 with TRBJ1-3; D ambiguous. The CDR3 consists of 14 residues. V gave up 0 bases and J gave up 0 bases, with 3 bases separating them. In germline, CDR1 is LGHDT, CDR2 YNNKEL (reference sequence). The CDR3 loop reads CASSQDLSGNTIYF. The CDR3 DNA reads TGTGCCAGCAGCCAAGACCTCTCTGGAAACACCATATATTTT. Full variable domain (outside the CDR3, taken from reference TRBV3-1 and TRBJ1-3): DTAVSQTPKYLVTQMGNDKSIKCEQNLGHDTMYWYKQDSKKFLKIMFSYNNKELIINETVPNRFSPKSPDKAHLNLHINSLELGDSAVYFCASSQDLSGNTIYFGEGSWLTVV.

This clonotype came up a few times. V is TRBV3-1 and J is TRBJ2-2; 10 bases map to TRBD2. The CDR3 runs 17 residues. Germline-derived CDR1 and CDR2 are LGHDT and YNNKEL (reference sequence). With 0 bases clipped from V and 1 base from J, the junction kept 2 bases outside the gene matches. As DNA, the CDR3 is TGTGCCAGCAGCCAAGAACTAGCGGGGAAGAACACCGGGGAGCTGTTTTTT. Protein sequence: CASSQELAGKNTGELFF. The variable domain in full, completed from reference TRBV3-1 and TRBJ2-2, reads DTAVSQTPKYLVTQMGNDKSIKCEQNLGHDTMYWYKQDSKKFLKIMFSYNNKELIINETVPNRFSPKSPDKAHLNLHINSLELGDSAVYFCASSQELAGKNTGELFFGEGSRLTVL.

V gene TRBV19 combines with J gene TRBJ2-2, with D tentatively TRBD1 (6 bases). Trimming left V 2 bases short and J 7 bases short, with 14 bases between. This CDR3 has 15 residues. CDR1 and CDR2 from the germline V gene are LNHDA and SQIVND (reference sequence). The CDR3 sequence is CASSIHRDGDGELFF. The DNA for the CDR3 is TGTGCCAGTAGTATACACAGGGATGGGGACGGGGAGCTGTTTTTT.

This clonotype was detected only a few times. This chain joins TRBV4-3 and TRBJ2-7; a weak D match, TRBD1 (6 bases). Deletions cut 4 bases from V and 3 bases from J, with 13 bases between. CDR1 is LGHNA, CDR2 YSLEER, per germline. CDR3 size: 14 residues. CDR3 coding DNA: TGCGCCAGCAGCCTATCAGGGGTCGACTACGAGCAGTACTTC. Its protein is CASSLSGVDYEQYF.

This chain links TRBV7-9 with TRBJ1-3; D gene ambiguous. Trimming left V 2 bases short and J 0 bases short, with 8 bases between. Germline V gives CDR1 SEHNR, CDR2 FQNEAQ (reference sequence). The CDR3 runs 15 residues. CDR3: CASSLRNSSGNTIYF. CDR3 bases: TGTGCCAGCAGCTTAAGGAACTCCTCTGGAAACACCATATATTTT.

This clonotype rates as medium-sized. In DNA, the CDR3 is TGCGCCAGCAGCCAAGAGCGGGGGCGGCTTGGGGATGAGCAGTTCTTC. Its protein product is CASSQERGRLGDEQFF. The rearrangement links TRBV4-3 to TRBJ2-1; D is possibly TRBD2 (7 bases). The V end was cut by 0 bases, the J end by 8 bases, with 17 bases between. Looked up from germline, CDR1 is LGHNA and CDR2 is YSLEER. The CDR3 has 16 amino acids.

The chain has TRBV5-6 and TRBJ2-7; TRBD2 agrees at 10 bases. Germline V gene sequence: CDR1 SGHDT, CDR2 YYEEEE. The V gene end was trimmed by 4 bases and the J gene end by 4 bases; junction bases not matched to a gene: 5. This CDR3 has 14 amino acids. The CDR3 region is CASSILAGNYEQYF. CDR3 DNA sequence: TGTGCCAGCAGCATACTAGCGGGGAATTACGAGCAGTACTTC.

This clonotype was found many times. The gene calls are TRBV6-5 and TRBJ1-5, with a possible D match to TRBD1 (5 bases). The length of the CDR3 is 12 residues. CDR1 and CDR2 from the germline V gene are MNHEY and SVGAGI. V gave up 6 bases and J gave up 11 bases, with 14 bases separating them. Here the CDR3 DNA reads TGTGCCAGCAGCTCGGGGGGGTTGGCCCAGCATTTT. This gives the protein CASSSGGLAQHF.